This T cell receptor (beta chain) came from a study of beta chain features in type 1 diabetes. The isolated RNA, all of it, was reverse transcribed, so expressed TCRB transcripts were what got sequenced. Using immunoSEQ multiplex PCR, the repertoire was profiled, and TCRdb retains in-frame clones only, with some absent. The sample includes approximately 150,000 clones, around 9% seen only once; the top ten take approximately 0.7%. Comment on this clone: Its antigen is currently unknown.

Purity exceeded 95% in all sorted populations. Study-wide points: There was a moderate but significant shortening of TCRB CDR3s in all four CD4+ subsets of Type 1 diabetes patients.

The sequencing input was central memory CD4+ T cells from blood. This sequence was found in a man aged 30-40 years with type 1 diabetes.

As DNA, the CDR3 is TGTGCCAGCACGGAGATAGGGGTCAATCAGCCCCAGCATTTT. Its translation: CASTEIGVNQPQHF. J is TRBJ1-5 and V is TRBV5-6, with a tentative D call TRBD1 (5 bases). The CDR3 is 14 residues long. V was shortened by 6 bases and J by 3 bases, with 13 bases between the two germline ends. In germline, CDR1 is SGHDT, CDR2 YYEEEE.